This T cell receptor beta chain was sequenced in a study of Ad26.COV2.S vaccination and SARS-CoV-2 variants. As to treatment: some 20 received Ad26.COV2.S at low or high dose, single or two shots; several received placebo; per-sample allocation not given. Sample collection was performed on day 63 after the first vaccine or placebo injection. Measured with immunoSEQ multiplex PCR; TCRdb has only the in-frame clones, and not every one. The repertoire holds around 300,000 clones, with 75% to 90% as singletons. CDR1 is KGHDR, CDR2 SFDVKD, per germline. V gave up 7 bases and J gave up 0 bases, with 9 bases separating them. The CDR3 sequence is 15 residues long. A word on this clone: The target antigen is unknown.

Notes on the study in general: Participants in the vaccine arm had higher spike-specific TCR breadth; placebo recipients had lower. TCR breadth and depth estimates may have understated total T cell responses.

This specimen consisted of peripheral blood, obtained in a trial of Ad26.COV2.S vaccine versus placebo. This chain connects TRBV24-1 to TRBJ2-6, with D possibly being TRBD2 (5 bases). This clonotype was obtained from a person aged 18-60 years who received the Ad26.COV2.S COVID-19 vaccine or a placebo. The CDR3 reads CATSRRDSGANVLTF. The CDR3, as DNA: TGTGCCACCAGCCGACGGGACTCTGGGGCCAACGTCCTGACTTTC.